This is a list of T cell receptor beta chains from one sample in a study of blood T cell repertoires in COVID-19. TCRdb's table, derived via immunoSEQ multiplex PCR, lists solely in-frame clones and lacks some. The sample contains hundreds of thousands of clones, around 87% of which appear only once. The sequencing input was peripheral blood. Every receptor here comes from a woman aged 60-70 years with COVID-19, enrolled during active disease. The CDR3 runs from the conserved cysteine through the conserved F or W. The D gene is left open where the match is weak. A clone size is listed for some rows: how often the clone was seen (once, few, many), or a class if it is expanded.

TGTGCCAGCAGCCCGATGGGGACTAGCGGGGGGGCGCGGAATGAGCAGTTCTTC	CASSPMGTSGGARNEQFF	.	TRBV11-2	TRBJ2-1	TRBD2
TGTGCCAGCAGCCGACTCACAGGGGAAGCTTTCTTT	CASSRLTGEAFF	.	TRBV6-5	TRBJ1-1	.
TGTGCCATCAGTTCAGGGGGCGCGAGCAATCAGCCCCAGCATTTT	CAISSGGASNQPQHF	.	TRBV10-3	TRBJ1-5	TRBD1
TGTGCCAGTAGTATAGCCCCCTGGCATGGCTACACCTTC	CASSIAPWHGYTF	.	TRBV19	TRBJ1-2	.
TGTGCCAGTACGCGGGGGGGAGGAGTAGGTTATGAGCAGTTCTTC	CASTRGGGVGYEQFF	.	TRBV19	TRBJ2-1	TRBD2
TGTGCCAGCTCCCCCCGGGAGGGACAGGGTAATCAGCCCCAGCATTTT	CASSPREGQGNQPQHF	.	TRBV18	TRBJ1-5	TRBD1
TGTGCCAGCAGACCCTCGGCGGGTGGTGGCTACACCTTC	CASRPSAGGGYTF	.	TRBV12-3/TRBV12-4	TRBJ1-2	.
TGCGCCAGCAGCTTGGTGGCGGGAGGACAGCCCCAGCATTTT	CASSLVAGGQPQHF	.	TRBV5-1	TRBJ1-5	.
TGTGCCAGCAGTTTCGACAGAGCGGGGGGCGGAGAGACCCAGTACTTC	CASSFDRAGGGETQYF	.	TRBV5-4	TRBJ2-5	TRBD2
TGTGCCATCAGTGAGTCGGCGACAGGGTCTAACTATGGCTACACCTTC	CAISESATGSNYGYTF	once	TRBV10-3	TRBJ1-2	TRBD1
TGTGCCAGCAGCTGGGGGGACGGGACGTACGAGCAGTACTTC	CASSWGDGTYEQYF	.	TRBV6-6	TRBJ2-7	.
TGTGCCAGCAGCGTAGGAAGCGGAGGCTCTGGAAACACCATATATTTT	CASSVGSGGSGNTIYF	.	TRBV9	TRBJ1-3	.
TGTGCCACCAGCAGCCTAGCGGGGGGGAGAGAGACCCAGTACTTC	CATSSLAGGRETQYF	.	TRBV15	TRBJ2-5	TRBD2
TGTGCCAGCAGTTACAAGAACACCAATGGCTACACCTTC	CASSYKNTNGYTF	.	TRBV6-5	TRBJ1-2	.
TGTGCCAGCAGCCAAGATAGAGTAGCCGGTACTAGCACAGATACGCAGTATTTT	CASSQDRVAGTSTDTQYF	.	TRBV4-2	TRBJ2-3	.
TGTGCCAGCAGCTTGACAGGGATTAATCAGCCCCAGCATTTT	CASSLTGINQPQHF	.	TRBV5-8	TRBJ1-5	.
TGTGCCAGCAGCTTGGGCCGGGGAGGGCGCTATGGCTACACCTTC	CASSLGRGGRYGYTF	.	TRBV5-6	TRBJ1-2	.
TGTGCCAGCAGCCAGGAGGGAGTTTACACTGAAGCTTTCTTT	CASSQEGVYTEAFF	.	TRBV3-1/TRBV3-2	TRBJ1-1	.
TGCGCCAGCAGCAAGGGACTAGCGGGGGGGAGCTCCTACAATGAGCAGTTCTTC	CASSKGLAGGSSYNEQFF	once	TRBV5-1	TRBJ2-1	TRBD2
TGTGCCAGCAGTTACGAGCGTAGCGGAGATACGCAGTATTTT	CASSYERSGDTQYF	.	TRBV6-2/TRBV6-3	TRBJ2-3	.
TGTGCCAGCAGCCCGCGCCCCAGGGACAGGGGGGACGAGCAGTACTTC	CASSPRPRDRGDEQYF	.	TRBV7-8	TRBJ2-7	TRBD1
TGTGCCAGCAGCGCCACAGGGGACACTGAAGCTTTCTTT	CASSATGDTEAFF	few	TRBV7-8	TRBJ1-1	TRBD1
TGTGCCAGCACCCGGGACAGACTGAACACCGGGGAGCTGTTTTTT	CASTRDRLNTGELFF	.	TRBV5-4	TRBJ2-2	TRBD1
TGCGCCAGCAGCTTGGGGACAGAGACCGGGGAGCTGTTTTTT	CASSLGTETGELFF	.	TRBV5-1	TRBJ2-2	.
TGTGCCAGCAGTTTAGGAGAGCGCTACGAGCAGTACTTC	CASSLGERYEQYF	.	TRBV28	TRBJ2-7	.
TGTGCCAGCAGCCTTGGGACTAGCGGGGGTGATTGGTACCAAGAGACCCAGTACTTC	CASSLGTSGGDWYQETQYF	.	TRBV3-1/TRBV3-2	TRBJ2-5	TRBD2
TGTGCCAGCAGCCAAGAACAGGACAGCCCCTACGAGCAGTACTTC	CASSQEQDSPYEQYF	.	TRBV14	TRBJ2-7	.
TGTGCCAGCAGACGATTCTATCTCACAGATACGCAGTATTTT	CASRRFYLTDTQYF	.	TRBV6-5	TRBJ2-3	.
TGTTCCGCTAGTCTGACAGGCTACAATGAGCAGTTCTTC	CSASLTGYNEQFF	.	TRBV11-2	TRBJ2-1	.
TGTGCCAGCAGAAGAATTACACAAAGTTATGAAGCTTTCTTT	CASRRITQSYEAFF	.	TRBV6-5	TRBJ1-1	.
TGTGCCAGCAGTTATGAGGATAGCAATCAGCCCCAGCATTTT	CASSYEDSNQPQHF	.	TRBV6-5	TRBJ1-5	.
TGCGCCAGCGGCTCCGGGACAGGGGGCCAGCCCCAGCATTTT	CASGSGTGGQPQHF	many	TRBV4-1	TRBJ1-5	TRBD1
TGTGCCAGCAGTTTCAGGGGGCAAGGGGGCTACACCTTC	CASSFRGQGGYTF	once	TRBV28	TRBJ1-2	TRBD1
TGTGCCAGCAGCAGCCCCCGTGGTCCCCCGGGGGTCGATGAGCAGTTCTTC	CASSSPRGPPGVDEQFF	.	TRBV21-1	TRBJ2-1	.
TGTGCCAGTCAAAAGGACAGGGGGAAAGAGACCCAGTACTTC	CASQKDRGKETQYF	.	TRBV19	TRBJ2-5	TRBD1
TGTGCCAGCAGTGTCCAGAGCGGGGGTGGCCCCTACGAGCAGTACTTC	CASSVQSGGGPYEQYF	.	TRBV6-1	TRBJ2-7	TRBD2
TGTGCCAGCAGTTACTCAAACAGGGGGTCTTACGAGCAGTACTTC	CASSYSNRGSYEQYF	.	TRBV6-5	TRBJ2-7	TRBD1
TGTGCCAGCACCCCCAGGGGGCGTTTTACGGACAATGAGCAGTTCTTC	CASTPRGRFTDNEQFF	once	TRBV5-6	TRBJ2-1	TRBD1
TGTGCCAGCAGTGGGGACAGGACGGGCAATCAGCCCCAGCATTTT	CASSGDRTGNQPQHF	.	TRBV2	TRBJ1-5	TRBD1
TGTGCCAGCAGCCCGAACAGGGGCCCGGGAACTGAAGCTTTCTTT	CASSPNRGPGTEAFF	.	TRBV7-9	TRBJ1-1	TRBD1
TGTGCCACCAGCAGAACCACAGGGCTTGGTCAGCCCCAGCATTTT	CATSRTTGLGQPQHF	.	TRBV15	TRBJ1-5	.
TGTGCCAGCAGTCTACAGAAGAACACTGAAGCTTTCTTT	CASSLQKNTEAFF	.	TRBV6-5	TRBJ1-1	.
TGCAGCGTTGAAGAAATCCGGGACAGCTATGGCTACACCTTC	CSVEEIRDSYGYTF	.	TRBV29-1	TRBJ1-2	TRBD1
TGTGCCATCAGCCAGGGGGCTCGACAAGAGACCCAGTACTTC	CAISQGARQETQYF	.	TRBV10-3	TRBJ2-5	TRBD1
TGTGCCAGCAGTGATATAGGGGGGGATAAAGATACGCAGTATTTT	CASSDIGGDKDTQYF	.	TRBV2	TRBJ2-3	.
TGTGCCAGCAGTGCACAAGGGGCGGACACCATATATTTT	CASSAQGADTIYF	.	TRBV27	TRBJ1-3	.
TGTGCCAGCAGGAGAGCGAGACAGGATTCACCTGAAGCTTTCTTT	CASRRARQDSPEAFF	few	TRBV28	TRBJ1-1	.